The rows below give T cell receptor beta chains drawn from one sample of a study of T-cell reconstitution after alpha-beta-depleted transplantation in children. TCRdb ran MiXCR on the PCR reads and lists one entry per CDR3 protein. The sample consists of roughly 500,000 distinct CDR3 sequences, approximately 30% of them appearing once. Sequenced material: PBMCs from the stem cell graft donor, taken from the stem cell graft. The receptor source for this set is a human donor who donated a stem cell graft to a child with aplastic anemia. Each CDR3 is given with its conserved first and last residue. Fields, in order: CDR3 length, V gene, clone size, J gene, D gene, CDR3 protein, CDR3 DNA. A D gene is named only where the DNA matches it firmly. Expanded clones are given a class, and other clones once, few, many or no size at all.

CDR3 length: 18; V gene: TRBV5-1; clone size: .; J gene: TRBJ2-1; D gene: .; CDR3 protein: CASSLRGQGPRVDNEQFF; CDR3 DNA: TGCGCCAGCAGCCTGAGGGGCCAGGGGCCCCGGGTGGACAATGAGCAGTTCTTC
CDR3 length: 11; V gene: TRBV29-1; clone size: .; J gene: TRBJ1-3; D gene: .; CDR3 protein: CSVASGNTIYF; CDR3 DNA: TGCAGCGTTGCGTCTGGAAACACCATATATTTT
CDR3 length: 15; V gene: TRBV5-1; clone size: .; J gene: TRBJ2-7; D gene: .; CDR3 protein: CASSLGAADSYEQYF; CDR3 DNA: TGCGCCAGCAGCTTGGGGGCGGCGGACTCCTACGAGCAGTACTTC
CDR3 length: 14; V gene: TRBV20-1; clone size: .; J gene: TRBJ2-1; D gene: TRBD2; CDR3 protein: CSALTSGTYNEQFF; CDR3 DNA: TGCAGTGCCCTGACTAGCGGTACCTACAATGAGCAGTTCTTC
CDR3 length: 12; V gene: TRBV5-1; clone size: once; J gene: TRBJ2-7; D gene: .; CDR3 protein: CASSLPAYEQYF; CDR3 DNA: TGCGCCAGCAGCTTGCCCGCATACGAGCAGTACTTC
CDR3 length: 16; V gene: TRBV15; clone size: .; J gene: TRBJ1-5; D gene: .; CDR3 protein: CATSRDLEGDSQPQHF; CDR3 DNA: TGTGCCACCAGCAGAGATCTGGAGGGAGACTCTCAGCCCCAGCATTTT
CDR3 length: 17; V gene: TRBV18; clone size: .; J gene: TRBJ1-1; D gene: .; CDR3 protein: CASSRGIGGRLNTEAFF; CDR3 DNA: TGTGCCAGCTCACGGGGAATAGGGGGGCGCCTGAACACTGAAGCTTTCTTT
CDR3 length: 15; V gene: TRBV30; clone size: .; J gene: TRBJ2-3; D gene: .; CDR3 protein: CAWSVAHDRTDTQYF; CDR3 DNA: TGTGCCTGGAGTGTAGCCCACGACAGGACAGATACGCAGTATTTT
CDR3 length: 15; V gene: TRBV4-3; clone size: .; J gene: TRBJ1-2; D gene: .; CDR3 protein: CASSHTPPSTYGYTF; CDR3 DNA: TGCGCCAGCAGCCATACACCCCCTAGTACCTATGGCTACACCTTC
CDR3 length: 16; V gene: TRBV6-2/TRBV6-3; clone size: .; J gene: TRBJ2-1; D gene: .; CDR3 protein: CASSYSAKSSYNEQFF; CDR3 DNA: TGTGCCAGCAGTTACTCGGCGAAGAGCTCCTACAATGAGCAGTTCTTC
CDR3 length: 14; V gene: TRBV7-2; clone size: .; J gene: TRBJ2-7; D gene: .; CDR3 protein: CASSLGTLSYEQYF; CDR3 DNA: TGTGCCAGCAGTCTCGGGACCCTCTCCTACGAGCAGTACTTC
CDR3 length: 16; V gene: TRBV15; clone size: .; J gene: TRBJ2-5; D gene: TRBD1; CDR3 protein: CATSRDRDRGQETQYF; CDR3 DNA: TGTGCCACCAGCAGAGATCGGGACAGGGGGCAAGAGACCCAGTACTTC
CDR3 length: 12; V gene: TRBV27; clone size: few; J gene: TRBJ2-3; D gene: .; CDR3 protein: CASSPQGMAQYF; CDR3 DNA: TGTGCCAGCAGTCCCCAAGGGATGGCGCAGTATTTT
CDR3 length: 14; V gene: TRBV7-2; clone size: .; J gene: TRBJ1-2; D gene: TRBD1; CDR3 protein: CASSLERGRGGYTF; CDR3 DNA: TGTGCCAGCAGCTTAGAAAGGGGGCGCGGCGGCTACACCTTC
CDR3 length: 15; V gene: TRBV27; clone size: .; J gene: TRBJ1-4; D gene: .; CDR3 protein: CASSSYSNHNEKLFF; CDR3 DNA: TGTGCCAGCAGCTCCTACAGCAACCATAATGAAAAACTGTTTTTT
CDR3 length: 15; V gene: TRBV6-5; clone size: .; J gene: TRBJ2-5; D gene: TRBD2; CDR3 protein: CASSYGSAGVETQYF; CDR3 DNA: TGTGCCAGCAGTTACGGGTCGGCGGGAGTAGAGACCCAGTACTTC
CDR3 length: 18; V gene: TRBV13; clone size: .; J gene: TRBJ2-3; D gene: TRBD2; CDR3 protein: CASSLSGGRAVVTDTQYF; CDR3 DNA: TGTGCCAGCAGCTTAAGCGGCGGGAGGGCCGTAGTCACAGATACGCAGTATTTT
CDR3 length: 13; V gene: TRBV19; clone size: .; J gene: TRBJ1-5; D gene: .; CDR3 protein: CASSIGIDQPQHF; CDR3 DNA: TGTGCCAGTAGTATAGGGATAGATCAGCCCCAGCATTTT
CDR3 length: 15; V gene: TRBV12-3/TRBV12-4; clone size: .; J gene: TRBJ2-5; D gene: TRBD1; CDR3 protein: CASSPTGERGETQYF; CDR3 DNA: TGTGCCAGCAGTCCCACAGGGGAACGAGGGGAGACCCAGTACTTC
CDR3 length: 11; V gene: TRBV27; clone size: once; J gene: TRBJ2-5; D gene: .; CDR3 protein: CASPQGQTQYF; CDR3 DNA: TGTGCCAGTCCTCAGGGGCAGACCCAGTACTTC
CDR3 length: 14; V gene: TRBV12-3/TRBV12-4; clone size: few; J gene: TRBJ2-7; D gene: .; CDR3 protein: CASSPLPRSYEQYF; CDR3 DNA: TGTGCCAGCAGCCCTCTACCCCGATCCTACGAGCAGTACTTC
CDR3 length: 12; V gene: TRBV12-3/TRBV12-4; clone size: few; J gene: TRBJ1-1; D gene: TRBD1; CDR3 protein: CASGKQGAEAFF; CDR3 DNA: TGTGCCAGCGGAAAACAGGGGGCGGAAGCTTTCTTT
CDR3 length: 13; V gene: TRBV5-1; clone size: .; J gene: TRBJ1-1; D gene: .; CDR3 protein: CASSQEGFDEAFF; CDR3 DNA: TGCGCCAGCAGCCAAGAAGGTTTTGATGAAGCTTTCTTT
CDR3 length: 18; V gene: TRBV11-1; clone size: .; J gene: TRBJ2-5; D gene: TRBD2; CDR3 protein: CASSLGLGTSRFKETQYF; CDR3 DNA: TGTGCCAGCAGCTTGGGCCTGGGGACTAGCCGGTTCAAAGAGACCCAGTACTTC
CDR3 length: 14; V gene: TRBV12-3/TRBV12-4; clone size: .; J gene: TRBJ2-2; D gene: .; CDR3 protein: CASTFKEFTGELFF; CDR3 DNA: TGTGCCAGCACGTTCAAGGAGTTCACCGGGGAGCTGTTTTTT
CDR3 length: 12; V gene: TRBV29-1; clone size: few; J gene: TRBJ2-1; D gene: .; CDR3 protein: CSVESLYNEQFF; CDR3 DNA: TGCAGCGTTGAATCCCTTTACAATGAGCAGTTCTTC
CDR3 length: 11; V gene: TRBV29-1; clone size: few; J gene: TRBJ2-1; D gene: .; CDR3 protein: CSVEPYNEQFF; CDR3 DNA: TGCAGCGTGGAGCCTTACAATGAGCAGTTCTTC
CDR3 length: 15; V gene: TRBV9; clone size: few; J gene: TRBJ1-1; D gene: TRBD1; CDR3 protein: CASSASRGDDTEAFF; CDR3 DNA: TGTGCCAGCAGCGCGTCCAGGGGGGATGACACTGAAGCTTTCTTT
CDR3 length: 14; V gene: TRBV7-9; clone size: .; J gene: TRBJ2-3; D gene: TRBD2; CDR3 protein: CASSFGTSGDTQYF; CDR3 DNA: TGTGCCAGCAGCTTCGGGACTAGCGGTGATACGCAGTATTTT
CDR3 length: 18; V gene: TRBV5-1; clone size: .; J gene: TRBJ2-3; D gene: .; CDR3 protein: CASSLYPWLTKSTDTQYF; CDR3 DNA: TGCGCCAGCAGCCTCTACCCTTGGCTAACGAAGAGCACAGATACGCAGTATTTT
CDR3 length: 14; V gene: TRBV4-2; clone size: .; J gene: TRBJ1-2; D gene: TRBD1; CDR3 protein: CASSQVTGVLGYTF; CDR3 DNA: TGTGCCAGCAGCCAAGTGACAGGGGTACTTGGCTACACCTTC
CDR3 length: 15; V gene: TRBV12-3/TRBV12-4; clone size: .; J gene: TRBJ2-1; D gene: TRBD2; CDR3 protein: CASSSGTSGRTEQFF; CDR3 DNA: TGTGCCAGCAGTTCGGGGACTAGCGGGAGGACTGAGCAGTTCTTC
CDR3 length: 15; V gene: TRBV19; clone size: .; J gene: TRBJ2-7; D gene: .; CDR3 protein: CASSMISGTFGEQYF; CDR3 DNA: TGTGCCAGTAGTATGATCTCAGGGACCTTCGGCGAGCAGTACTTC
CDR3 length: 18; V gene: TRBV20-1; clone size: few; J gene: TRBJ2-5; D gene: TRBD2; CDR3 protein: CSARSRLSGSVPPETQYF; CDR3 DNA: TGCAGTGCTCGTTCTCGGCTTAGCGGGAGTGTCCCTCCAGAGACCCAGTACTTC
CDR3 length: 11; V gene: TRBV29-1; clone size: few; J gene: TRBJ2-1; D gene: .; CDR3 protein: CSVQIVNEQFF; CDR3 DNA: TGCAGCGTTCAAATAGTAAATGAGCAGTTCTTC
CDR3 length: 14; V gene: TRBV7-2; clone size: .; J gene: TRBJ2-5; D gene: TRBD1; CDR3 protein: CASSPRQGRETQYF; CDR3 DNA: TGTGCCAGCAGCCCTCGACAGGGTCGAGAGACCCAGTACTTC
CDR3 length: 14; V gene: TRBV5-1; clone size: few; J gene: TRBJ1-1; D gene: TRBD1; CDR3 protein: CASSMGQPNTEAFF; CDR3 DNA: TGCGCCAGCAGCATGGGACAGCCGAACACTGAAGCTTTCTTT
CDR3 length: 17; V gene: TRBV7-2; clone size: .; J gene: TRBJ2-1; D gene: TRBD2; CDR3 protein: CASSPTAGLAVWNEQFF; CDR3 DNA: TGTGCCAGCAGCCCAACCGCGGGACTAGCGGTATGGAATGAGCAGTTCTTC
CDR3 length: 15; V gene: TRBV5-6; clone size: few; J gene: TRBJ2-2; D gene: .; CDR3 protein: CASSLTGMDTGELFF; CDR3 DNA: TGTGCCAGCAGCTTGACAGGGATGGACACCGGGGAGCTGTTTTTT
CDR3 length: 12; V gene: TRBV5-6; clone size: .; J gene: TRBJ2-1; D gene: TRBD2; CDR3 protein: CASSLVGGEQFF; CDR3 DNA: TGTGCCAGCAGCTTGGTGGGGGGGGAGCAGTTCTTC